This T cell receptor beta chain was captured in a study of glioma-infiltrating T cells after dendritic cell vaccination. Study as a whole: Patients received autologous tumor lysate-pulsed dendritic cell vaccination between about 2002 and 2013.

The method was immunoSEQ multiplex PCR; TCRdb's version includes in-frame clones alone and lacks a portion of them. The sample contains 25,000 to 35,000 clones, more than 90% of which appear only once. As concerns this clone: Since no conserved phenylalanine or tryptophan closes the CDR3, a read error is the likely cause.

Before vaccination, two weeks after the third vaccination, and at progression, PBMC were collected. The receptor's source is a human donor with glioblastoma. Sample: blood, taken before dendritic cell vaccination.

The DNA for the CDR3 is TGTGCCAGCCTTATGACAGGGGTGTCCCACGAGCAGTACCTC. It encodes CASLMTGVSHEQYL. The chain couples TRBV2 to TRBJ2-7, with 8 bases aligning to TRBD1. V lost 8 bases, J lost 5 bases, and 11 bases stayed unmatched. There are 14 residues in the CDR3. Germline V gene sequence: CDR1 SNHLY, CDR2 FYNNEI.